This T cell receptor (beta chain) was found in a study of T-cell memory formation after mild COVID-19. This CDR3 is 16 amino acids long. Germline loops: CDR1 KGHDR, CDR2 SFDVKD. V was cut by 2 bases and J by 6 bases, with 15 bases left in between. With regard to this clonotype: What it binds is not known.

Findings and caveats of the study: Day 15 to 85 contracting clones showed balanced CD4/CD8; day 15 to 37 expanders favored CD4+. Contracting CD4+ clones were located mainly in CM and EM, and CD8+ clones in EMRA.

TCRdb ran MiXCR on the 5' RACE reads and lists one entry per CDR3 protein. Among 300,000 to 400,000 distinct CDR3 sequences listed, under 15% were seen once. The sequence derives from a man in his late teens or twenties who had mild COVID-19 (a few samples of this study predate the infection). Cell type and time point are not known. Sequenced: PBMCs or a T cell subset sorted from them (not recorded which). The chain is built from TRBV24-1 and TRBJ2-2; D may be TRBD1 (6 bases). The CDR3 sequence is CATSDSQGKNAGELFF. The CDR3 DNA sequence: TGTGCCACCAGTGATTCCCAGGGGAAAAACGCCGGGGAGCTGTTTTTT.